This T cell receptor (beta chain) appears in the sequencing data of a study of post-analysis software for immune sequencing data. About the research overall: Relapsing-remitting, secondary progressive and progressive-relapsing multiple sclerosis were all included among the disease courses.

Study-wide results and limits: Significantly decreased normalized Chao1 diversity was recorded for multiple sclerosis patients relative to controls. Included in a set of five TRBV segments more frequent in patients than controls were TRBV5-6, TRBV5-1 and TRBV20-1. F measure clustering grouped samples strongly by preparation batch.

Presence of unique molecular identifiers characterized the TCR beta cDNA libraries. TCRdb re-called the PCR reads with MiXCR, one entry per CDR3 protein. The table includes about 620,000 distinct CDR3 sequences, around 47% detected once. Germline-derived CDR1 and CDR2 are SQVTM and ANQGSEA. Trimming cost V 6 bases and J 3 bases, with 24 bases left between them. The CDR3 is made up of 16 amino acids. With regard to this clonotype: Its specificity is unknown.

Specimen: blood. The TCR sequence derives from a girl under 18 with multiple sclerosis. The chain combines TRBV29-1 with TRBJ2-7, with no clear D. CDR3 amino acids: CSVCRSPHILGYEQYF. The CDR3 DNA sequence: TGCAGCGTCTGCCGGTCCCCGCATATCCTGGGCTACGAGCAGTACTTC.